This is a list of T cell receptor beta chains from one sample in a study of T cell repertoires in cytomegalovirus infection. MiXCR, run by TCRdb on the reads, gives a single entry per CDR3 protein. The sample includes approximately 190,000 distinct CDR3 sequences, under 30% seen only once; the top ten take approximately 31%. The sample was PBMCs. The receptors shown here come from a human donor in good health (CMV status not recorded). Some clones in this sample may be carry-over from other donors' samples. Each CDR3 is given with its conserved first and last residue. D genes are given only for firm matches. Some rows mark clone size as missing; the rest say once, few, many or name a class of expanded clone.

TGTGCCAGCAGTTGGGACAGAGATTACGAGCAGTACTTC,CASSWDRDYEQYF,TRBV12-3/TRBV12-4,few,13,TRBJ2-7,TRBD1
TGTGCCAGCAGTCCCCGGGACCTCCTAGCGGCTTTCTTT,CASSPRDLLAAFF,TRBV6-6,NA,13,TRBJ1-1,NA
TGTGCCAGCAGCCCCGGGGGTTACCCCCTCCAAGAGACCCAGTACTTC,CASSPGGYPLQETQYF,TRBV5-4,NA,16,TRBJ2-5,NA
TGTGCCAGCAGCCAGGGGACTGAAGCTTTCTTT,CASSQGTEAFF,TRBV7-2,many,11,TRBJ1-1,NA
TGTGCCAGCAGTTACTTACTCCCAGCTGGGGCCAACGTCCTGACTTTC,CASSYLLPAGANVLTF,TRBV6-2/TRBV6-3,NA,16,TRBJ2-6,NA
TGCAGTGCTAGGGGGCTAGGCATTTCCTACAATGAGCAGTTCTTC,CSARGLGISYNEQFF,TRBV20-1,NA,15,TRBJ2-1,NA
TGTGCCAGCTCAATCCCAGCGGGGGCAGGGATGAACACTGAAGCTTTCTTT,CASSIPAGAGMNTEAFF,TRBV25-1,many,17,TRBJ1-1,NA
TGCGCCAGCAGCTTGGAAGGGGGACAAAATCCCTACGAGCAGTACTTC,CASSLEGGQNPYEQYF,TRBV5-1,NA,16,TRBJ2-7,NA
TGTGCCAGTAGTTACACTCCGAGCTCCTACAATGAGCAGTTCTTC,CASSYTPSSYNEQFF,TRBV19,few,15,TRBJ2-1,NA
TGTGCCAGCAGTCCCGGGACAGGGGAGCCCCAACACAATGAGCAGTTCTTC,CASSPGTGEPQHNEQFF,TRBV12-3/TRBV12-4,many,17,TRBJ2-1,TRBD1
TGTGCCATCAGTGAGACCGGGGGGTCGCATTTTGGAAACACCATATATTTT,CAISETGGSHFGNTIYF,TRBV10-3,NA,17,TRBJ1-3,NA
TGTGCCAGCAGCCCCGGGAGGAGAGGCTACACCTTC,CASSPGRRGYTF,TRBV11-2,NA,12,TRBJ1-2,NA
TGTGCCAGCAGTCGGGGACTAGCGGGGTACTCTGGGGCCAACGTCCTGACTTTC,CASSRGLAGYSGANVLTF,TRBV12-3/TRBV12-4,once,18,TRBJ2-6,TRBD2
TGTGCCAGCAGAACGTTTTGGGGCAATCAGCCCCAGCATTTT,CASRTFWGNQPQHF,TRBV6-2/TRBV6-3,few,14,TRBJ1-5,NA
TGTGCCAGCAGCTTAAGGTCCGAGGAGACCCAGTACTTC,CASSLRSEETQYF,TRBV7-3,NA,13,TRBJ2-5,NA
TGTGCCAGCAGTTGGGACAGCAGCTCCTACGAGCAGTACTTC,CASSWDSSSYEQYF,TRBV6-2/TRBV6-3,NA,14,TRBJ2-7,TRBD1
TGTGCCAGCAACAACAGGGTGGGGAACACTGAAGCTTTCTTT,CASNNRVGNTEAFF,TRBV7-2,NA,14,TRBJ1-1,NA
TGTGCCATCAGCGGGGGGGCTTACAATGAGCAGTTCTTC,CAISGGAYNEQFF,TRBV10-3,NA,13,TRBJ2-1,TRBD2
TGCAGTGCCAGAACAGGGGGCTATGGCTACACCTTC,CSARTGGYGYTF,TRBV20-1,NA,12,TRBJ1-2,TRBD1
TGTGCCGCTGGAGACAGTAATCAGCCCCAGCATTTT,CAAGDSNQPQHF,TRBV6-2/TRBV6-3,once,12,TRBJ1-5,NA
TGTGCCAGCAGCTTCTGGGGGCTTACCGGGGAGCTGTTTTTT,CASSFWGLTGELFF,TRBV7-3,few,14,TRBJ2-2,NA
TGTGCCAGCTCACTTTGGACAGGGGATGGCAATCAGCCCCAGCATTTT,CASSLWTGDGNQPQHF,TRBV18,NA,16,TRBJ1-5,TRBD1
TGTGCCAGCATTGTGGGCGCCCTGAACACTGAAGCTTTCTTT,CASIVGALNTEAFF,TRBV28,NA,14,TRBJ1-1,NA
TGTGCCAGCAGCCCCGGAAGCGGGGGTCCGTTCGAGCAGTACTTC,CASSPGSGGPFEQYF,TRBV11-2,many,15,TRBJ2-7,TRBD2
TGTGCCAGCAGTTTAAATGCAGGGCCGAACACTGAAGCTTTCTTT,CASSLNAGPNTEAFF,TRBV12-3/TRBV12-4,NA,15,TRBJ1-1,NA
TGTGCCCGCAACTTAGCCCCATCGACAGACAGCTACGAGCAGTACTTC,CARNLAPSTDSYEQYF,TRBV7-2,NA,16,TRBJ2-7,NA
TGTGCCAGTGGGACGAGACAGGAGTTTTATAGCAATCAGCCCCAGCATTTT,CASGTRQEFYSNQPQHF,TRBV19,NA,17,TRBJ1-5,NA
TGTGCCAGCAGCTTAGGACAGGGCCATAATTCACCCCTCCACTTT,CASSLGQGHNSPLHF,TRBV7-9,NA,15,TRBJ1-6,TRBD1
TGCAGCGTCGACAGCCCCCGGAGCTCCTACAATGAGCAGTTCTTC,CSVDSPRSSYNEQFF,TRBV29-1,NA,15,TRBJ2-1,NA
TGTGCCAGCAGCTCCCGGGCTTCGAACACCGGGGAGCTGTTTTTT,CASSSRASNTGELFF,TRBV11-3,NA,15,TRBJ2-2,NA
TGTGCCAGCAGCCTGGGGGGAATTGGAACAGATACGCAGTATTTT,CASSLGGIGTDTQYF,TRBV7-3,NA,15,TRBJ2-3,NA
TGTGCCAGTAGTATCGGCATCCCCGGACAGGGAAGCACTGAAGCTTTCTTT,CASSIGIPGQGSTEAFF,TRBV19,NA,17,TRBJ1-1,TRBD1
TGTGCCAGCAGTGCGACAGGGGTCGCGAACACCGGGGAGCTGTTTTTT,CASSATGVANTGELFF,TRBV2,NA,16,TRBJ2-2,TRBD1
TGCGCCAGCAGCCAAGAACTCGCGGGGGGCACAGATACGCAGTATTTT,CASSQELAGGTDTQYF,TRBV4-3,NA,16,TRBJ2-3,TRBD2
TGCGCCAGCAGCCCTCGAGCGGGGGGCGATTACAATGAGCAGTTCTTC,CASSPRAGGDYNEQFF,TRBV4-3,few,16,TRBJ2-1,TRBD2
TGCAGTGCTAGATACGGAGATCAGCCCCAGCATTTT,CSARYGDQPQHF,TRBV20-1,NA,12,TRBJ1-5,NA
TGTGCCAGCAGCTTAGGAACGGGTATCTTTACTGAAGCTTTCTTT,CASSLGTGIFTEAFF,TRBV11-2,few,15,TRBJ1-1,NA
TGTGCCAGCAGCTCCGGACACGGCGAGACCCAGTACTTC,CASSSGHGETQYF,TRBV7-2,many,13,TRBJ2-5,NA
TGTGCCAGCAGTTACGTCAGGGACACTGAAGCTTTCTTT,CASSYVRDTEAFF,TRBV6-2/TRBV6-3,NA,13,TRBJ1-1,NA
TGTGCCAGTAGTGCCCTGGGGGGGGAGACCCAGTACTTC,CASSALGGETQYF,TRBV19,NA,13,TRBJ2-5,TRBD2
TGTGCCAGCAGCTTAGTTGGACCAACCGGGGAGCTGTTTTTT,CASSLVGPTGELFF,TRBV7-9,few,14,TRBJ2-2,NA
TGTGCCAGCAGTTCACCGGGGGCCAAAAACATTCAGTACTTC,CASSSPGAKNIQYF,TRBV6-1,few,14,TRBJ2-4,NA
TGTGCCAGTAGTATCTCTAGCGGGGAAGGAGATACGCAGTATTTT,CASSISSGEGDTQYF,TRBV19,few,15,TRBJ2-3,TRBD2
TGTGCCAGTAGTAACCAGGGGCGGACCCAGTACTTC,CASSNQGRTQYF,TRBV19,NA,12,TRBJ2-5,NA
TGCAGTGCTAGGACAGGCTCAGAGACCCAGTACTTC,CSARTGSETQYF,TRBV20-1,once,12,TRBJ2-5,NA
TGCAGTGCGTTACCGGGACCGGCCACTAACTATGGCTACACCTTC,CSALPGPATNYGYTF,TRBV20-1,few,15,TRBJ1-2,NA
TGTGCCAGTAGGAGGCAGGGGGATACTAGGAACGAGCAGTACTTC,CASRRQGDTRNEQYF,TRBV19,NA,15,TRBJ2-7,TRBD1
TGTGCCAGCAGCTTAGCTGCGACAGGAAACTTCTATGGCTACACCTTC,CASSLAATGNFYGYTF,TRBV11-2,few,16,TRBJ1-2,NA
TGCGCCAGCAGCGTCGGGGGGCCGCAAGAGACCCAGTACTTC,CASSVGGPQETQYF,TRBV4-1,NA,14,TRBJ2-5,NA
TGTGCCAGCAGCGTAGGTGGCGGCACCTACGAGCAGTACTTC,CASSVGGGTYEQYF,TRBV9,NA,14,TRBJ2-7,NA
TGTGCCAGCAGCTACAGACAGGGAAGTGGTTATGGCTACACCTTC,CASSYRQGSGYGYTF,TRBV7-2,few,15,TRBJ1-2,TRBD1